This T cell receptor beta chain was documented in a study of spatial heterogeneity in lung cancer. Study findings and constraints: Blood contained ubiquitous expanded tumor TCRs more at resection than at follow-up.

To note about this clonotype: The target antigen is unknown.

In TCRdb, the 5' RACE reads were re-called with MiXCR into one record per CDR3 protein. This sample has about 52,000 distinct CDR3 sequences, with roughly 7.4% found just once. The germline V and J ends were trimmed by 3 bases and 3 bases, with 11 bases remaining between them. Germline V gives CDR1 SGHAT, CDR2 FQNNGV. The CDR3 consists of 15 residues. Time point specified: blood at routine non-recurrence follow-up after resection. Unsorted samples of tumor, nontumor lung or frozen PBMC had their whole RNA sequenced. This specimen was PBMCs, taken at follow-up. This clonotype was obtained from a female donor with early-stage non-small cell lung cancer. The gene calls are TRBV11-2 and TRBJ2-2, with D uncertain. CDR3 coding DNA: TGTGCCAGCAGCTTTCGGTTTACGGACACCGGGGAGCTGTTTTTT. It specifies CASSFRFTDTGELFF.